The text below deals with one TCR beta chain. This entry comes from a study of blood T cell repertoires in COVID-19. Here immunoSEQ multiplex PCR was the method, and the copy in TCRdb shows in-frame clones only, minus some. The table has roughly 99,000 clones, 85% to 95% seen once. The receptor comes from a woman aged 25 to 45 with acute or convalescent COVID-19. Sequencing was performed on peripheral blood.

The CDR3, as DNA: TGTGCCAGCACCAAAACCCGGAGAGGCTACACCTTC. Translation gives CASTKTRRGYTF. The chain employs TRBV12-3 or TRBV12-4 and TRBJ1-2; D is ambiguous. V was shortened by 7 bases and J by 8 bases, with 14 bases between the two germline ends. CDR3 length: 12 amino acids.